The rows below give T cell receptor beta chains drawn from one sample of a study of cytomegalovirus exposure and HLA in healthy donors. Produced via immunoSEQ multiplex PCR; TCRdb's table is partial and in-frame only. The sample carries 150,000 or so clones, 80% to 90% recorded once. Input material: PBMCs. The receptor source for this set is a young woman in good health and CMV-seronegative. Both conserved end residues are part of each CDR3.

TRBV7-2,TRBJ2-3,CASSTWGGGDTQYF
TRBV19,TRBJ2-2,CASFGGTGELFF
TRBV6-5,TRBJ1-2,CASSYDRGQGYTF
TRBV12-5,TRBJ2-3,CASASLGQGATYTQYF
TRBV9,TRBJ2-3,CASSAQGLDTQYF
TRBV7-2,TRBJ2-5,CASSRGVWDRGPQETQYF
TRBV15,TRBJ1-4,CATSLGTGYEKLFF
TRBV27,TRBJ2-1,CASTDRGEYYNEQFF
TRBV7-9,TRBJ2-1,CASSSRHPYNEQFF
TRBV28,TRBJ1-3,CASSSRQGYGNTIYF
TRBV21-1,TRBJ1-6,CASSQTGMNSPLHF
TRBV11-2,TRBJ1-6,CASSLDASPLHF
TRBV4-2,TRBJ1-5,CASSPSGVQPQHF
TRBV4-2,TRBJ2-1,CASSPLSGDYAPQFF
TRBV2,TRBJ1-2,CASVQGNYGYTF
TRBV5-1,TRBJ2-7,CASSPTGKPYEQYF
TRBV5-1,TRBJ1-5,CASSIGSTGNQPQHF
TRBV6-5,TRBJ1-2,CASSEDRTYGYTF
TRBV19,TRBJ1-2,CASSRQGVYGYTF
TRBV6-1,TRBJ1-5,CASSENLVQYNQPQHF
TRBV19,TRBJ2-2,CAVGTGELFF
TRBV5-6,TRBJ1-3,CASSSRGSGNTIYF
TRBV5-1,TRBJ2-2,CASSFTGTRGTGELFF
TRBV5-1,TRBJ2-3,CASSSQQGASVTDTQYF
TRBV18,TRBJ1-1,CASSPRTGDEAFF
TRBV2,TRBJ1-5,CASSEQGAFGSNQPQHF
TRBV27,TRBJ1-4,CASSRGQLEKLFF
TRBV25-1,TRBJ2-2,CASREDRGALNGELFF
TRBV4-1,TRBJ2-3,CASSQEAVLITDTQYF
TRBV5-5,TRBJ2-7,CASSLWPGQSYEQYF
TRBV25-1,TRBJ2-5,CASSFRETQYF
TRBV29-1,TRBJ1-2,CSVDEGDRGYTF
TRBV19,TRBJ2-1,CASSEPGTGRNEQFF
TRBV4-2,TRBJ2-6,CASSHVGEAGANVLTF
TRBV19,TRBJ2-3,CASSKAGTGVSLENTQYF
TRBV2,TRBJ1-6,CASSEVGGADSPLHF
TRBV7-2,TRBJ1-6,CASTPGGGRNSPLHF
TRBV5-4,TRBJ1-1,CASSDEGGRYTEAFF
TRBV7-8,TRBJ2-7,CASSLLSGQGSYEQYF
TRBV6-5,TRBJ2-5,CASSRHGQYQETQYF
TRBV5-1,TRBJ1-1,CASSLVRANTEAFF